This T cell receptor beta chain was sequenced for a study of technical replicates of blood from a handful of donors. Here immunoSEQ multiplex PCR was the method, and the copy in TCRdb shows in-frame clones only, minus some. The sample carries tens of thousands of clones, roughly 93% recorded once. V gave up 3 bases and J gave up 10 bases; unmatched junction bases: 6. The CDR3 sequence is 12 residues long. In germline, CDR1 is SQVTM, CDR2 ANQGSEA. Sample: T cells isolated from PBMCs. The TCR was taken from a human donor in good health. The chain combines TRBV29-1 with TRBJ1-1; 9 bases are shared with TRBD1. The CDR3 is CSVERDRERAFF. The CDR3 nucleotides read TGCAGCGTTGAGAGGGACAGGGAAAGAGCTTTCTTT.